These 19 T cell receptor beta chains were all obtained from the same sample, sequenced in a study of OX40 agonist ivuxolimab in advanced cancers. Sequenced by immunoSEQ multiplex PCR; TCRdb stores in-frame clones only, minus some. This sample has approximately 99,000 clones; about 91% occur once, and the top ten carry around 0.7%. Sequencing was performed on CD4+ or CD8+ T cells sorted from blood, taken in a trial of the OX40 agonist ivuxolimab. These receptors came from an adult with an advanced solid tumor such as melanoma, head and neck, liver or kidney cancer.

This clone has just one count. The chain joins TRBV30 to TRBJ1-2; TRBD1 matches 7 bases. The CDR3 totals 13 residues. Germline CDR1 and CDR2: GTSNPN and SVGIG (reference sequence). The V segment lost 0 bases and the J segment 13 bases; nucleotides outside the gene matches: 11. CDR3 in amino acids: CAWSVLMDRSFTF. DNA for the CDR3: TGTGCCTGGAGTGTATTAATGGACAGGTCGTTCACCTTC.

This clone is a singleton in its sample. CDR3 residues: CASSGTGPPSSPLHF. CDR3 bases: TGTGCCAGCAGTGGGACGGGACCTCCAAGTTCACCCCTCCACTTT. The V gene is TRBV6-5, the J gene TRBJ1-6, with D possibly being TRBD1 (5 bases). CDR3 length: 15 residues. Looked up from germline, CDR1 is MNHEY and CDR2 is SVGAGI. The V gene lost 5 bases and the J gene lost 9 bases, with 17 bases spanning the gap.

The chain carries TRBV23-1 and TRBJ2-6; weak D call: TRBD1 (5 bases). TRBV23-1 is sorted into the ORF group, with uncertain function. Trimming removed 2 bases from V and 0 bases from J, with 11 bases in between. The CDR3 extends over 17 amino acids. As DNA, the CDR3 is TGCGCCAGCAGTCAACCCGACAGACACTCTGGGGCCAACGTCCTGACTTTC. It yields the protein CASSQPDRHSGANVLTF.

The rearrangement links TRBV21-1 to TRBJ1-2. TRBV21-1 is tagged as a pseudogene. This CDR3 spans 18 amino acids. CDR3 residues: CASSKFRWGRGLIYGYTF. CDR3 nucleotides: TGTGCCAGCAGCAAATTTCGTTGGGGGAGGGGGCTAATCTATGGCTACACCTTC.

The chain uses TRBV5-4 and TRBJ2-3; 12 bases are a match to TRBD2. The CDR3 spans 16 residues. V was clipped by 2 bases and J by 2 bases; unmatched bases: 3. Germline assignment: CDR1 SGHNT and CDR2 YYREEE (reference sequence). The CDR3 region is CASSLRTSGATDTQYF. CDR3 in DNA: TGTGCCAGCAGCTTAAGGACTAGCGGGGCCACAGATACGCAGTATTTT.

This clone appeared a few times. This chain connects TRBV7-2 to TRBJ2-6; D is unresolved. V lost 1 base, J lost 2 bases, and 3 bases lay in between. The CDR3 contains 14 residues. CDR1 and CDR2 (germline): SGHTA, FQGNSA. The CDR3 loop is CASSLEPGANVLTF. The DNA of the CDR3 is TGTGCCAGCAGCTTAGAGCCTGGGGCCAACGTCCTGACTTTC.

The rearrangement joins TRBV7-9 to TRBJ2-5; D not resolved. Germline V gene sequence: CDR1 SEHNR, CDR2 FQNEAQ (reference sequence). The CDR3 loop spans 11 amino acids. Trimming stripped 6 bases from V and 2 bases from J, with 4 bases between. Here the CDR3 DNA reads TGTGCCAGCAGTCAGCAAGAGACCCAGTACTTC. It encodes CASSQQETQYF. The entire variable domain, with the rest obtained from reference TRBV7-9 and TRBJ2-5, is as follows: DTGVSQNPRHKITKRGQNVTFRCDPISEHNRLYWYRQTLGQGPEFLTYFQNEAQLEKSRLLSDRFSAERPKGSFSTLEIQRTEQGDSAMYLCASSQQETQYFGPGTRLLVL.

V is TRBV18 and J is TRBJ2-5; 7 nucleotides agree with TRBD2. This CDR3 is built from 12 residues. From germline, CDR1 is KGHSH and CDR2 LQKENI. The V and J ends lost 4 bases and 5 bases, in that order; junction bases with no gene match: 1. CDR3 sequence: CASSLGRETQYF. DNA of the CDR3: TGTGCCAGCTCACTCGGGAGGGAGACCCAGTACTTC.

Written as DNA, the CDR3 is TGTGCCAGCAGCTCCCCTGTCCCCTACGAGCAGTACTTC. Protein product: CASSSPVPYEQYF. The chain has TRBV7-9 and TRBJ2-7; D ambiguous. The germline V gene has CDR1 SEHNR and CDR2 FQNEAQ (reference sequence). Trimming pared 4 bases from V and 2 bases from J, leaving 9 bases between. The CDR3 loop spans 13 amino acids.

There are a few counts of this clone. The chain uses TRBV6-1 and TRBJ1-5; perhaps TRBD1 as D (6 bases). V gave up 8 bases and J gave up 2 bases, with 10 bases separating them. Germline CDR1 and CDR2: MNHNS and SASEGT. This CDR3 spans 13 amino acids. The CDR3 region is CASLPGGNQPQHF. As DNA, the CDR3 is TGTGCCAGCCTTCCAGGGGGCAATCAGCCCCAGCATTTT.

The rearrangement links TRBV6-5 to TRBJ2-2; 10 positions match TRBD2. V gave up 8 bases and J gave up 6 bases; unmatched junction bases: 9. Germline V gene sequence: CDR1 MNHEY, CDR2 SVGAGI. The CDR3 extends over 15 amino acids. CDR3 coding DNA: TGTGCCAGCTCCAGCGGGGGGGCCTGGGCCGGGGAGCTGTTTTTT. The encoded protein is CASSSGGAWAGELFF.

The chain couples TRBV5-6 to TRBJ2-7; TRBD2 matches at 9 bases. V shed 4 bases, J shed 4 bases, and the junction held 9 bases outside the gene matches. The CDR3 runs to 15 residues. Germline CDR1 reads SGHDT; CDR2 reads YYEEEE. DNA of the CDR3: TGTGCCAGCAGCACATATTCTCTAGCGGGATACGAGCAGTACTTC. This sequence encodes CASSTYSLAGYEQYF.

The genes are TRBV30 and TRBJ2-7; D perhaps matches TRBD2 (7 bases). V was shortened by 0 bases and J by 2 bases, with 17 bases between the two germline ends. This CDR3 region has 16 residues. Germline lookup yields CDR1 GTSNPN and CDR2 SVGIG (reference sequence). This CDR3 is CAWSVWGRGVTYEQYF. The CDR3 DNA follows: TGTGCCTGGAGTGTTTGGGGGAGGGGGGTTACCTACGAGCAGTACTTC.

V is TRBV19 and J is TRBJ2-3; 7 bases match TRBD2. This CDR3 is built from 15 residues. V was clipped by 5 bases and J by 1 base; unmatched bases: 6. Germline assignment: CDR1 LNHDA and CDR2 SQIVND (reference sequence). Written as DNA, the CDR3 is TGTGCCAGTAGTTCGACACTAGCGCGCACAGATACGCAGTATTTT. It codes for CASSSTLARTDTQYF. Filled out from reference TRBV19 and TRBJ2-3, the complete variable domain reads DGGITQSPKYLFRKEGQNVTLSCEQNLNHDAMYWYRQDPGQGLRLIYYSQIVNDFQKGDIAEGYSVSREKKESFPLTVTSAQKNPTAFYLCASSSTLARTDTQYFGPGTRLTVL.

This rearrangement joins TRBV10-3 to TRBJ2-3, with 8 bases lining up with TRBD2. Germline V lookup: CDR1 ENHRY, CDR2 SYGVKD. The CDR3 has 13 amino acids. V was clipped by 5 bases and J by 6 bases; unmatched bases: 4. The CDR3 nucleotides are TGTGCCATCAGTATAGCGGGATGGGATACGCAGTATTTT. Amino acid sequence: CAISIAGWDTQYF.

The rearrangement links TRBV19 to TRBJ1-2; no clear D gene. CDR3 length: 14 residues. V was cut by 3 bases and J by 2 bases, with 10 bases left in between. Germline V gene data show CDR1 as LNHDA and CDR2 as SQIVND (reference sequence). The CDR3 sequence: CASSIGFGNYGYTF. Written as DNA, the CDR3 is TGTGCCAGTAGTATTGGTTTCGGAAACTATGGCTACACCTTC.

The rearrangement joins TRBV5-4 to TRBJ1-2; D is unresolved. V gave up 1 base and J gave up 7 bases, with 14 bases separating them. CDR3 length: 14 residues. Germline assignment: CDR1 SGHNT and CDR2 YYREEE (reference sequence). The CDR3 here is CASSLYHRVSGYTF. CDR3 sequence (DNA): TGTGCCAGCAGCTTGTATCATCGGGTCTCTGGCTACACCTTC.

V gene TRBV5-1 combines with J gene TRBJ1-6; 9 nucleotides align to TRBD1. V trimming: 0 bases; J trimming: 7 bases; junction bases outside the gene matches: 2. This CDR3 spans 15 amino acids. The germline CDR1 and CDR2 sequences are SGHRS and YFSETQ. In nucleotides, the CDR3 is TGCGCCAGCAGCTTGGATGGACAGGGGAATTCACCCCTCCACTTT. Translated, it gives CASSLDGQGNSPLHF.

The chain has TRBV19 and TRBJ2-7; maybe TRBD2 (6 bases). Germline-derived CDR1 and CDR2 are LNHDA and SQIVND (reference sequence). The ends were cut back, 4 bases at V and 6 bases at J, with 16 bases in the middle. The CDR3 is 14 residues long. The CDR3 nucleotides are TGTGCCAGTAGTAGGCCATGGGGAGGTGCCGAGCAGTACTTC. This sequence encodes CASSRPWGGAEQYF.